The 22 T cell receptor beta chains reported below all come from one sample, sequenced in a study of T-cell memory formation after mild COVID-19. A single record per CDR3 protein comes from TCRdb applying MiXCR to the 5' RACE reads. This table has roughly 350,000 distinct CDR3 sequences, around 21% appearing once. The sequencing sample was made of PBMCs or a T cell subset sorted from them (not recorded which). These receptors were taken from an adult woman who had mild COVID-19 (a few samples of this study predate the infection). Cell type and time point are not known.

This clonotype turned up a few times. J is TRBJ2-3 and V is TRBV6-2 or TRBV6-3; possibly TRBD1 or TRBD2 for D (5 bases each). The CDR3 has 14 residues. Germline V gene data show CDR1 as MNHEY and CDR2 as SVGEGT. V was cut by 7 bases and J by 1 base, with 12 bases left in between. The CDR3, as DNA: TGTGCCAGCACCTCGGGACCCCGCACAGATACGCAGTATTTT. Translation: CASTSGPRTDTQYF.

This clonotype was picked up a small number of times. The chain is built from TRBV12-3 or TRBV12-4 and TRBJ2-1; 9 nucleotides align to TRBD2. The V segment lost 2 bases and the J segment 9 bases; nucleotides outside the gene matches: 8. CDR3 size: 15 residues. The CDR3 region is CASSLLAGALSEQFF. The DNA of the CDR3 is TGTGCCAGCAGTTTATTAGCGGGAGCATTAAGTGAGCAGTTCTTC.

The chain recombines TRBV29-1 with TRBJ2-3; tentative D call: TRBD1 (5 bases). CDR1 and CDR2 (germline): SQVTM, ANQGSEA. The CDR3 totals 14 residues. With 5 bases removed from V and 5 bases from J, the gap between germline ends came to 17 bases. The CDR3 spells CSVSVGQGGDTQYF. The DNA of the CDR3 is TGCAGCGTTTCAGTAGGTCAGGGTGGAGATACGCAGTATTTT.

This clonotype was seen only a few times. The V gene is TRBV11-3, the J gene TRBJ2-5; a weak D match, TRBD1 (5 bases). Trimming stripped 6 bases from V and 5 bases from J, with 16 bases between. The CDR3 covers 14 residues. Germline-derived CDR1 and CDR2 are SGHNT and YENEEA. CDR3 amino acids: CASSIRSPGETQYF. The CDR3 DNA sequence: TGTGCCAGCAGTATTCGATCGCCAGGGGAGACCCAGTACTTC.

This clonotype was seen a few times. CDR3 residues: CASMTVGDTQYF. The CDR3 DNA reads TGTGCCAGCATGACGGTTGGGGATACGCAGTATTTT. The chain uses TRBV12-3 or TRBV12-4 and TRBJ2-3; no clear D gene. CDR3 size: 12 residues. Trimming removed 7 bases from V and 6 bases from J, with 11 bases in between.

V usage is TRBV12-3 or TRBV12-4 and J usage is TRBJ2-3; D is ambiguous. The CDR3 is 11 residues long. Trimming took off 5 bases at V and 5 bases at J, with 5 bases between the two ends. For the CDR3, the DNA is TGTGCCAGCAGTAAGCGAGATACGCAGTATTTT. Translation gives CASSKRDTQYF.

This clonotype was seen more than once but under ten times. J is TRBJ1-1 and V is TRBV7-9; tentative D call: TRBD1 (5 bases). From germline, CDR1 is SEHNR and CDR2 FQNEAQ (reference sequence). V lost 6 bases to trimming and J lost 5 bases, with 16 bases between them. The CDR3 is made up of 14 amino acids. This CDR3 reads CASRADSSTTEAFF. As DNA, the CDR3 is TGTGCCAGCAGGGCCGACAGTTCTACAACTGAAGCTTTCTTT.

The rearrangement joins TRBV5-1 to TRBJ1-1; TRBD1 matches 8 bases. The V and J ends lost 5 bases and 1 base, in that order; junction bases with no gene match: 4. CDR1 is SGHRS and CDR2 is YFSETQ in the germline V gene. The CDR3 is 14 amino acids. The CDR3 protein is CASSRDRQNTEAFF. CDR3 DNA sequence: TGCGCCAGCAGTAGGGACAGGCAGAACACTGAAGCTTTCTTT.

This sequence joins TRBV5-1 and TRBJ1-1; TRBD1 agrees at 7 bases. Germline trimming cut 0 bases from V and 9 bases from J; bases unmatched to any gene: 2. Germline values: CDR1 SGHRS, CDR2 YFSETQ. The CDR3 covers 12 residues. The CDR3 DNA is TGCGCCAGCAGCTTGGAGACAGGGCAAGCTTTCTTT. It codes for CASSLETGQAFF.

This clonotype was counted a few times. V and J are TRBV6-2 or TRBV6-3 and TRBJ2-3; 8 bases align to TRBD2. Germline V CDR1 and CDR2: MNHEY, SVGEGT. The trim removed 6 bases at V and 2 bases at J, leaving 7 bases unmatched. The CDR3 extends over 15 amino acids. CDR3 protein: CASSRGGPLTDTQYF. DNA of the CDR3: TGTGCCAGCAGCCGGGGGGGCCCCCTCACAGATACGCAGTATTTT.

This clonotype was counted a few times. The chain couples TRBV7-2 to TRBJ2-3; 9 nucleotides match TRBD2. CDR1 and CDR2 (germline): SGHTA, FQGNSA. With V trimmed by 1 base and J by 2 bases, 7 bases remained unmatched. This CDR3 has 17 residues. The CDR3 loop reads CASSLVVSGSLTDTQYF. CDR3 bases: TGTGCCAGCAGCTTAGTAGTTAGCGGGAGTCTCACAGATACGCAGTATTTT.

This clonotype has only a few counts. The chain carries TRBV27 and TRBJ2-2; TRBD2 is a possible D gene (6 bases). This CDR3 has 16 residues. Looked up from germline, CDR1 is MNHEY and CDR2 is SMNVEV (reference sequence). Trimming removed 2 bases from V and 6 bases from J, with 16 bases in between. The CDR3 nucleotides read TGTGCCAGCAGTTTAAGAGGGCCTTGGGGGGCCGGGGAGCTGTTTTTT. Residues: CASSLRGPWGAGELFF.

The chain has TRBV6-5 and TRBJ1-2; D unclear. V was pared by 8 bases and J by 7 bases, with 11 bases between. Germline V gene sequence: CDR1 MNHEY, CDR2 SVGAGI. This CDR3 region has 11 residues. The CDR3 protein is CASYSNRGYTF. In DNA form, the CDR3 reads TGTGCCAGCTACTCTAACCGTGGCTACACCTTC.

This sequence joins TRBV5-1 and TRBJ1-1, with D tentatively TRBD1 (5 bases). The V and J ends lost 0 bases and 4 bases respectively, with 10 bases between them. Germline CDR1 SGHRS, CDR2 YFSETQ. The CDR3 has 14 residues. CDR3 sequence reads: CASSLVSQGTEAFF. CDR3 nucleotide sequence: TGCGCCAGCAGCTTGGTCTCGCAGGGCACTGAAGCTTTCTTT.

This clonotype was detected a few times. The genes are TRBV4-1 and TRBJ1-1, with D possibly matching TRBD1 (6 bases). The V end lost 6 bases, the J end lost 6 bases, and 11 bases lay between the germline ends. Germline V gene sequence: CDR1 MGHRA, CDR2 YSYEKL. The CDR3 length is 12 residues. For the CDR3, the DNA is TGCGCCAGCAGGGGGGCGAGGGCTGAAGCTTTCTTT. It translates to CASRGARAEAFF.

CDR3 sequence (DNA): TGTGCCAGCAGTTTGCCCAGGGACACTGAAGCTTTCTTT. Translated: CASSLPRDTEAFF. The genes are TRBV12-3 or TRBV12-4 and TRBJ1-1; possibly TRBD1 for D (5 bases). This CDR3 comprises 13 residues. Trimming pared 3 bases from V and 3 bases from J, leaving 8 bases between.

The V call is TRBV12-3 or TRBV12-4, the J call TRBJ2-1, with D possibly TRBD2 on 6 matching bases. Trimming pared 3 bases from V and 4 bases from J, leaving 13 bases between. The CDR3 spans 15 residues. The CDR3 DNA follows: TGTGCCAGCAGTTTCGGGGGAGGCGATTACAATGAGCAGTTCTTC. As protein: CASSFGGGDYNEQFF.

This clonotype has just a few counts. J is TRBJ2-1 and V is TRBV19; 8 bases are shared with TRBD1. The ends lost 6 bases at V and 7 bases at J; junction bases unmatched: 5. The CDR3 consists of 13 residues. Per the germline V gene, CDR1 is LNHDA and CDR2 is SQIVND (reference sequence). In DNA, the CDR3 is TGTGCCAGTAGGAGGACAGGGTCTAATGAGCAGTTCTTC. This gives the protein CASRRTGSNEQFF.

This chain connects TRBV20-1 to TRBJ2-7; TRBD1 matches at 10 bases. The germline V gene encodes CDR1 DFQATT and CDR2 SNEGSKA (reference sequence). The CDR3 spans 13 residues. Trimming took 2 bases from V and 9 from J; bases not matched to a gene: 7. The CDR3 is CSARTGTGVVQYF. The CDR3 bases are TGCAGTGCTAGAACCGGGACAGGGGTGGTGCAGTACTTC.

This clonotype was picked up one time. The chain links TRBV12-3 or TRBV12-4 to TRBJ1-2; possibly TRBD1 for D (6 bases). V lost 6 bases and J 8 bases, leaving 22 bases between the germline ends. The length of the CDR3 is 15 residues. CDR3 in DNA: TGTGCCAGCAGCTTGTTTAGACAGGCTCAGGGCGGCTACACCTTC. It translates to CASSLFRQAQGGYTF.

The V gene is TRBV12-3 or TRBV12-4, the J gene TRBJ2-1, with 12 bases matching TRBD1. This CDR3 has 15 amino acids. With V trimmed by 8 bases and J by 8 bases, 10 bases remained unmatched. The CDR3 nucleotides read TGTGCCAGCTTGAATCGGGACAGGGGGCCCTATGAGCAGTTCTTC. Amino acid sequence: CASLNRDRGPYEQFF.

A few counts support this clonotype. This sequence joins TRBV20-1 and TRBJ1-1; D remains ambiguous. There are 11 residues in the CDR3. V was trimmed by 6 bases and J by 2 bases, leaving 7 bases between them. Germline CDR1 reads DFQATT; CDR2 reads SNEGSKA (reference sequence). The CDR3 region is CSARPNTEAFF. The DNA for the CDR3 is TGCAGTGCCAGACCTAACACTGAAGCTTTCTTT.